This T cell receptor beta chain is from a study of beta chain features in type 1 diabetes. Every donor had blood drawn once into heparin, 100 to 150 mL on average. All of the isolated RNA was reverse transcribed, so expressed TCRB transcripts were sequenced. Only in-frame clones appear in the TCRdb table, and some are missing; sequencing was by immunoSEQ multiplex PCR. Of some 150,000 clones detected, 9% to 10% appear once; the ten largest clones hold 0.55% to 0.75%. Germline assignment: CDR1 SGHRS and CDR2 YFSETQ. The germline V and J ends were trimmed by 0 bases and 3 bases, with 13 bases remaining between them. The CDR3 is made up of 15 amino acids. This clone was seen a few times.

The chain employs TRBV5-1 and TRBJ2-7, with unresolved D. The sequence came from a middle-aged woman in good health. Input material: central memory CD4+ T cells from blood. CDR3 protein: CASSLGPMADYEQYF. The CDR3 bases are TGCGCCAGCAGCTTGGGCCCTATGGCGGACTACGAGCAGTACTTC.